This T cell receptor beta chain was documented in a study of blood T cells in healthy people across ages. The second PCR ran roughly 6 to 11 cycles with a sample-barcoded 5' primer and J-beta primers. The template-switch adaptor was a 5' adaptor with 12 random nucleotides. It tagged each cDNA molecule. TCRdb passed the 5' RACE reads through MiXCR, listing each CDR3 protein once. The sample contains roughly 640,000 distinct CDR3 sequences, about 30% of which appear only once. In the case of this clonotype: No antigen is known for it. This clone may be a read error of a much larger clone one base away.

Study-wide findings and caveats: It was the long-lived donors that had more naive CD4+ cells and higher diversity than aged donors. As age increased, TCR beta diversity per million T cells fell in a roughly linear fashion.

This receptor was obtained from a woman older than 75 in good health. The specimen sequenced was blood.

CDR3 protein: CAISESNLAGYNEQYF. CDR3 sequence (DNA): TGTGCCATCAGTGAGTCGAATCTAGCGGGCTACAATGAGCAGTACTTC. This rearrangement joins TRBV10-3 to TRBJ2-7, with 8 bases fitting TRBD2. The CDR3 consists of 16 residues. V lost 0 bases to trimming and J lost 7 bases; unmatched junction nucleotides: 11. The germline CDR1 and CDR2 sequences are ENHRY and SYGVKD.